This T cell receptor beta chain was recovered during a study of response to subunit inactivated influenza vaccine. This clonotype was seen at least ten times. Its specificity is not known. The germline CDR1 and CDR2 sequences are DFQATT and SNEGSKA (reference sequence). The CDR3 extends over 11 amino acids. The V gene lost 0 bases and the J gene lost 5 bases, with 5 bases spanning the gap. TCRdb fed the RT-PCR reads into MiXCR, producing one record per CDR3 protein. The data hold around 580,000 distinct CDR3 sequences, with around 11% observed a single time. Study-level findings and limits: Each seasonal flu vaccination may recruit only limited new T cells, authors suggested.

J is TRBJ2-7 and V is TRBV20-1; D gene unclear. This material consisted of PBMCs from blood, taken on the day of vaccination. This clonotype was obtained from a man aged 45-65 years who received an inactivated influenza vaccine. The DNA for the CDR3 is TGCAGTGCTAGAGATCAGAACGAGCAGTACTTC. Translation gives CSARDQNEQYF.